The sequence of this T cell receptor beta chain was determined in a study of T cell repertoires in cytomegalovirus infection. Turning to the study itself: Newly reported HLA-C-restricted and thoroughly characterized HLA-B-restricted CMV epitopes were employed. Matching HLA type and CMV infection were both indicated by public TCR beta signatures.

TCRdb independently ran MiXCR on the reads; one entry per CDR3 protein. The data hold about 160,000 distinct CDR3 sequences, with about 20% observed a single time. Many counts were recorded for this clonotype. The antigen remains unidentified. Study findings and constraints: HLA-C-restricted CMV clonotypes gave the most frequent clonotype in two of eight donors.

Looked up from germline, CDR1 is SGHVS and CDR2 is FQNEAQ. The length of the CDR3 is 13 residues. Trimming left V 6 bases short and J 0 bases short, with 8 bases between. The material was CD8+ T cells from cultured PBMCs, obtained from culture after CMV antigen stimulation. The chain recombines TRBV7-8 with TRBJ1-1, with D hard to call. This TCR derives from a human donor in good health (CMV status not recorded). Some clones in this sample may be carry-over from other donors' samples. CDR3 DNA: TGTGCCAGCAGTCCCGGATTGAACACTGAAGCTTTCTTT. This sequence encodes CASSPGLNTEAFF. The whole variable domain, filled in from reference TRBV7-8 and TRBJ1-1, reads GAGVSQSPRYKVAKRGQDVALRCDPISGHVSLFWYQQALGQGPEFLTYFQNEAQLDKSGLPSDRFFAERPEGSVSTLKIQRTQQEDSAVYLCASSPGLNTEAFFGQGTRLTVV.